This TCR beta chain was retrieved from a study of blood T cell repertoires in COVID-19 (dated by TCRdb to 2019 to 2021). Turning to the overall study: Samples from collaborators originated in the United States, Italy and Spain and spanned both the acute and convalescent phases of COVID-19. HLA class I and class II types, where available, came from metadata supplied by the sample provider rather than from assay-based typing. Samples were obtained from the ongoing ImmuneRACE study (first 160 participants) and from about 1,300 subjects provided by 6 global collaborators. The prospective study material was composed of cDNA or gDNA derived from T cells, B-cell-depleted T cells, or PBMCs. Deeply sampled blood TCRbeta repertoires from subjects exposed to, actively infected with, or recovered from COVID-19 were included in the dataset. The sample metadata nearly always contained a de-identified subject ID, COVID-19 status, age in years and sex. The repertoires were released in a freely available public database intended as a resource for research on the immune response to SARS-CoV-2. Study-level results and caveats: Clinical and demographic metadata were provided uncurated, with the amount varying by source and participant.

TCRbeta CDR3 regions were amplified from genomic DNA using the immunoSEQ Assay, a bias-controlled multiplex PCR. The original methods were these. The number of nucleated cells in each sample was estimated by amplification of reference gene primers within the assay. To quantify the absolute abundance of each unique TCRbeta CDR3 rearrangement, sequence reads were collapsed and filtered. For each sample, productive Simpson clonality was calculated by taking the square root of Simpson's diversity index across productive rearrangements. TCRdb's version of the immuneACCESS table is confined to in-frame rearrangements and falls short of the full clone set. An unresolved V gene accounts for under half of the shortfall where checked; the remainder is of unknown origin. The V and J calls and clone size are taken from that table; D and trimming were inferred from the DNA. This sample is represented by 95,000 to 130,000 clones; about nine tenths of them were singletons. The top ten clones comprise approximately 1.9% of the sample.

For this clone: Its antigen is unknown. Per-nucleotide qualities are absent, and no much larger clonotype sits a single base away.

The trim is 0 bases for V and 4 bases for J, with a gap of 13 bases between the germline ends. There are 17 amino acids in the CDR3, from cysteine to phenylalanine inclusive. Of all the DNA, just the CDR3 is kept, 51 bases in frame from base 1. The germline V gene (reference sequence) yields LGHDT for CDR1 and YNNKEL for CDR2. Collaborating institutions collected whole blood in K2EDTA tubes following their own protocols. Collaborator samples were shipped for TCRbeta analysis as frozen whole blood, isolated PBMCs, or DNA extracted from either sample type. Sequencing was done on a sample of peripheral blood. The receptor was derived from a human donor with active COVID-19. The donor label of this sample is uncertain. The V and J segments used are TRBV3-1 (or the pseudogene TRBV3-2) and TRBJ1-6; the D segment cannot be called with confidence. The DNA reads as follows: TGTGCCAGCAGCCAAGATCCGGCAGGTTTTTATAATTCACCCCTCCACTTT. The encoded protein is CASSQDPAGFYNSPLHF.